This T cell receptor (beta chain) was sequenced during a study of blood T cell repertoires in COVID-19. The study recruited people aged roughly 18 to 100 years across roughly 25 US areas. Membership in each cohort depended on participant-reported clinical history. In the authors' methods: Cell counts per sample came from amplifying reference gene primers. This table comes from immunoSEQ multiplex PCR, and its TCRdb copy is limited to in-frame clones, with some not included. The V and J calls and the clone size are those of that table, but D and trimming were determined from the DNA. This table holds some 130,000 clones, approximately 81% found once. The length of the CDR3 is 15 residues. Germline-derived CDR1 and CDR2 are SGHNT and YYREEE (reference sequence). The trim removed 5 bases at V and 5 bases at J, leaving 10 bases unmatched.

Input material: PBMCs or T cells enriched from blood (not recorded which). V and J are TRBV5-4 and TRBJ2-5; 9 nucleotides align to TRBD1. The receptor comes from a middle-aged man with acute COVID-19. The DNA of the CDR3 is TGTGCCAGCAGACGGGGACAGGGTTCAACGGAGACCCAGTACTTC. This encodes CASRRGQGSTETQYF.